The 23 T cell receptor beta chains below come from one sample, sequenced in a study of a mutant IDH1 vaccine in newly diagnosed glioma. Sequencing used immunoSEQ multiplex PCR; TCRdb keeps in-frame clones, though not all of them. The sample carries approximately 52,000 clones, about three quarters recorded once. The sample's time point: week 47, end of study. In every dose of vaccine, 300 ug of mutant IDH1 20-mer peptide was given alongside topical imiquimod. Their recognized antigens are unknown. The specimen comprised PBMCs, sampled from a glioma patient whose treatment included an IDH1 peptide vaccine. These TCRs come from a woman in her thirties or forties with glioma. Some clones in this sample may be carry-over from other donors' samples.

The V and J genes are TRBV7-9 and TRBJ1-2; TRBD1 is a possible D gene (5 bases). The CDR3 has 12 amino acids. V lost 4 bases and J 13 bases, leaving 16 bases between the germline ends. The germline gives CDR1 SEHNR, CDR2 FQNEAQ (reference sequence). The CDR3 region is CASSSGNPFATF. The CDR3 coding sequence is TGTGCCAGCAGCTCAGGGAACCCTTTCGCCACCTTC.

CDR3 region: CASSKVQNTEAFF. DNA for the CDR3: TGTGCCAGTAGTAAGGTCCAGAACACTGAAGCTTTCTTT. The V and J genes are TRBV19 and TRBJ1-1, with no clear D. The V gene's germline CDR1 is LNHDA and CDR2 SQIVND (reference sequence). The V gene lost 4 bases and the J gene lost 1 base, with 7 bases spanning the gap. The CDR3 contains 13 residues.

The chain couples TRBV19 to TRBJ2-7; 9 nucleotides agree with TRBD1. The CDR3 contains 15 residues. Germline-derived CDR1 and CDR2 are LNHDA and SQIVND (reference sequence). V shed 1 base, J shed 5 bases, and the junction held 6 bases outside the gene matches. The CDR3 DNA sequence: TGTGCCAGTAGTATAGTAGGGACAGGGCACCACGAGCAGTACTTC. It specifies CASSIVGTGHHEQYF.

This chain joins TRBV4-3 and TRBJ2-2; D possibly uses TRBD1 or TRBD2 (6 bases each). The CDR3 extends over 20 amino acids. The ends were cut back, 0 bases at V and 5 bases at J, with 25 bases in the middle. The germline CDR1 and CDR2 sequences are LGHNA and YSLEER. CDR3 nucleotide sequence: TGCGCCAGCAGCCAAGATTGGGGGGCGGTCGGGGGAACGGGAACCGGGGAGCTGTTTTTT. Translation gives CASSQDWGAVGGTGTGELFF.

The genes are TRBV9 and TRBJ2-7; 7 nucleotides align to TRBD1. V trimming: 4 bases; J trimming: 7 bases; junction bases outside the gene matches: 11. In germline, CDR1 is SGDLS, CDR2 YYNGEE. The CDR3 is 14 residues long. In DNA, the CDR3 is TGTGCCAGCAGCACCCAGACAGGGTCCGGTGAGCAGTACTTC. It codes for CASSTQTGSGEQYF. Complete variable domain (other parts from reference TRBV9 and TRBJ2-7): DSGVTQTPKHLITATGQRVTLRCSPRSGDLSVYWYQQSLDQGLQFLIQYYNGEERAKGNILERFSAQQFPDLHSELNLSSLELGDSALYFCASSTQTGSGEQYFGPGTRLTVT.

J is TRBJ2-3 and V is TRBV5-1, with TRBD2 matching over 15 bases. CDR1 and CDR2 (germline): SGHRS, YFSETQ. CDR3 size: 18 residues. Trimming took 4 bases from V and 0 from J; bases not matched to a gene: 6. The CDR3 loop reads CASSPGTSGGRSTDTQYF. The CDR3 DNA is TGCGCCAGCAGCCCCGGGACTAGCGGGGGGCGAAGCACAGATACGCAGTATTTT. The full variable domain, completed using reference TRBV5-1 and TRBJ2-3, is KAGVTQTPRYLIKTRGQQVTLSCSPISGHRSVSWYQQTPGQGLQFLFEYFSETQRNKGNFPGRFSGRQFSNSRSEMNVSTLELGDSALYLCASSPGTSGGRSTDTQYFGPGTRLTVL.

The rearrangement joins TRBV19 to TRBJ1-5; 7 nucleotides line up with TRBD1. Trimming took 5 bases from V and 3 from J; bases not matched to a gene: 1. Germline-derived CDR1 and CDR2 are LNHDA and SQIVND (reference sequence). This CDR3 has 13 residues. This chain's CDR3 is CASSDRANQPQHF. The CDR3 DNA reads as TGTGCCAGTAGTGACAGGGCCAATCAGCCCCAGCATTTT.

This clone was counted at least ten times. This rearrangement joins TRBV10-1 to TRBJ2-1; D ambiguous. Trimming removed 8 bases from V and 3 bases from J, with 14 bases in between. CDR1 is WNHNN and CDR2 is SYGVQD in the germline V gene (reference sequence). This CDR3 has 14 residues. CDR3 sequence reads: CASSYSRIYNEQFF. Here the CDR3 DNA reads TGCGCCAGCTCCTATTCCCGGATCTACAATGAGCAGTTCTTC.

J is TRBJ1-5 and V is TRBV7-2, with TRBD1 matching 11 bases. Germline CDR1 reads SGHTA; CDR2 reads FQGNSA. The CDR3 totals 14 residues. V shed 5 bases and J 7 bases; nucleotides not matched to a gene: 4. This chain's CDR3 is CASSRTGGEQPQHF. The CDR3 region has the DNA TGTGCCAGCAGCCGGACAGGGGGCGAACAGCCCCAGCATTTT.

The rearrangement links TRBV9 to TRBJ2-5; the D is unclear. Germline V lookup: CDR1 SGDLS, CDR2 YYNGEE. V shed 4 bases and J shed 5 bases, with 9 bases lying between them. The CDR3 spans 12 residues. The CDR3 sequence is CASSTPRETQYF. The CDR3 region has the DNA TGTGCCAGCAGCACCCCGAGGGAGACCCAGTACTTC.

This chain connects TRBV7-9 to TRBJ2-3, with 12 nucleotides matching TRBD2. The CDR3 contains 18 residues. In germline, CDR1 is SEHNR, CDR2 FQNEAQ (reference sequence). The V segment lost 4 bases and the J segment 1 base; nucleotides outside the gene matches: 9. This chain's CDR3 is CASSSWTSGEVGTDTQYF. For the CDR3, the DNA is TGTGCCAGCAGCTCATGGACTAGCGGGGAAGTGGGCACAGATACGCAGTATTTT.

Regarding this clone: This may arise from a read error, as a much more abundant clone is one base away. The genes are TRBV7-2 and TRBJ1-5; D remains unclear. The CDR3 length is 14 residues. Germline lookup yields CDR1 SGHTA and CDR2 FQGNSA. The CDR3: CASSLSGINRPQHF. In DNA form, the CDR3 reads TGTGCCAGCAGCTTATCGGGGATCAATCGGCCCCAGCATTTT.

The chain carries TRBV6-5 and TRBJ2-2; tentative D call: TRBD2 (6 bases). The CDR3 has 15 residues. Per germline, CDR1 MNHEY and CDR2 SVGAGI. The V end was cut by 7 bases, the J end by 6 bases, with 18 bases between. The CDR3 region has the DNA TGTGCCAGCACTCTCCGACTAGACCGGGCCGGGGAGCTGTTTTTT. Its translation: CASTLRLDRAGELFF.

This clone was observed once. This chain joins TRBV6-6 and TRBJ1-1; 7 bases align to TRBD1. The CDR3 has 14 amino acids. Trimming removed 1 base from V and 4 bases from J; junction bases left unmatched: 3. Germline V CDR1 and CDR2: MNHNY, SVGAGI (reference sequence). CDR3 region: CASSYFPGGTEAFF. The CDR3 region has the DNA TGTGCCAGCAGTTACTTCCCAGGGGGCACTGAAGCTTTCTTT.

CDR3 coding DNA: TGTGCCAGCAGCGTGCTCACCTACACCGGGGAGCTGTTTTTT. It specifies CASSVLTYTGELFF. The V call is TRBV5-8, the J call TRBJ2-2; D is uncertain. The CDR3 contains 14 residues. The V gene lost 4 bases and the J gene lost 3 bases, with 10 bases spanning the gap. Per the germline V gene, CDR1 is SGHTS and CDR2 is YDEGEE.

The chain recombines TRBV2 with TRBJ2-1, with 15 bases aligning to TRBD2. The CDR3 loop spans 18 amino acids. J gave up 4 bases and V 4 bases, and 8 bases lay outside the gene matches. Germline CDR1 reads SNHLY; CDR2 reads FYNNEI. CDR3 amino acids: CASSGTSGRAASYNEQFF. The DNA of the CDR3 is TGTGCCAGCAGTGGGACTAGCGGGAGGGCCGCTTCGTACAATGAGCAGTTCTTC.

V usage is TRBV4-1 and J usage is TRBJ2-7, with D maybe TRBD1 (5 bases). The CDR3 is made up of 15 amino acids. V lost 1 base to trimming and J lost 2 bases, with 12 bases between them. Germline V lookup: CDR1 MGHRA, CDR2 YSYEKL. CDR3 DNA: TGCGCCAGCAGCCAAGTGGATGGGGCCGCCTACGAGCAGTACTTC. It specifies CASSQVDGAAYEQYF.

V and J are TRBV5-6 and TRBJ1-6; 9 nucleotides match TRBD1. The length of the CDR3 is 14 residues. Germline V CDR1 and CDR2: SGHDT, YYEEEE. The J segment lost 9 bases and the V segment lost 5 bases, leaving 6 bases of the junction unmatched. CDR3 sequence reads: CASSFGTGSSPLHF. The CDR3 DNA follows: TGTGCCAGCAGTTTCGGGACAGGGAGTTCACCCCTCCACTTT.

This sequence joins TRBV18 and TRBJ2-2, with 7 bases matching TRBD2. The germline CDR1 and CDR2 sequences are KGHSH and LQKENI. This CDR3 has 13 amino acids. The trim removed 7 bases at V and 7 bases at J, leaving 6 bases unmatched. CDR3 sequence reads: CASYQRGGGELFF. DNA of the CDR3: TGTGCCAGCTACCAGCGGGGAGGCGGGGAGCTGTTTTTT.

This rearrangement joins TRBV5-1 to TRBJ1-4, with TRBD1 matching 9 bases. The CDR3 spans 16 residues. The germline V gene encodes CDR1 SGHRS and CDR2 YFSETQ. Trimming at V came to 0 bases and at J to 5 bases, leaving 5 bases not matched to a gene. The CDR3 loop is CASSLEGTGMNEKLFF. Here the CDR3 DNA reads TGCGCCAGCAGCTTGGAGGGGACAGGGATGAATGAAAAACTGTTTTTT.

The chain uses TRBV29-1 and TRBJ2-5; D may be TRBD1 or TRBD2 (5 bases each). Germline V CDR1 and CDR2: SQVTM, ANQGSEA. This CDR3 comprises 15 residues. V lost 3 bases and J 0 bases, leaving 14 bases between the germline ends. DNA for the CDR3: TGCAGCGTTGATTTGGGACGCGGGTACCAAGAGACCCAGTACTTC. This encodes CSVDLGRGYQETQYF.

The V gene is TRBV7-3, the J gene TRBJ1-1, with D possibly being TRBD1 (5 bases). CDR3 length: 13 amino acids. Germline loops: CDR1 SGHTA, CDR2 FQGTGA. V lost 5 bases to trimming and J lost 6 bases, with 13 bases between them. The CDR3: CASSPVGVSEAFF. The CDR3 nucleotides are TGTGCCAGCAGCCCCGTGGGGGTATCTGAAGCTTTCTTT. The full variable domain, its missing parts supplied by reference TRBV7-3 and TRBJ1-1, is GAGVSQTPSNKVTEKGKYVELRCDPISGHTALYWYRQSLGQGPEFLIYFQGTGAADDSGLPNDRFFAVRPEGSVSTLKIQRTERGDSAVYLCASSPVGVSEAFFGQGTRLTVV.

The chain recombines TRBV19 with TRBJ1-5; no clear D gene. CDR1 and CDR2 from the germline V gene are LNHDA and SQIVND (reference sequence). This CDR3 comprises 15 residues. V lost 9 bases and J lost 7, with 22 bases in between. The CDR3 nucleotides are TGTGCCAGCAATTCGGCCGGTCGTACCGGCCAGCCCCAGCATTTT. Its translation: CASNSAGRTGQPQHF.